Below, 17 T cell receptor beta chains from the same sample are listed, as sequenced in a study of shared clonotypes between healthy human individuals. The data were produced by immunoSEQ multiplex PCR, yet TCRdb's version contains in-frame clones alone and is incomplete. The sample shows 800,000 to 1,200,000 clones, about 80% of them seen only once. Material: memory CD4+ T cells from PBMCs. The subset denotes: CD45RA-negative fraction. These receptor sequences come from a man aged 18 to 30 in good health. Some clones in this sample may be carry-over from other donors' samples.

This rearrangement joins TRBV5-1 to TRBJ1-4; possible D gene TRBD1, 5 bases. Trimming removed 4 bases from V and 4 bases from J, with 11 bases in between. Germline CDR1 reads SGHRS; CDR2 reads YFSETQ. This CDR3 region has 14 residues. CDR3 region: CASSGQGFNEKLFF. CDR3 bases: TGCGCCAGCAGCGGGCAGGGCTTTAATGAAAAACTGTTTTTT.

This clone has more than one count but fewer than ten. CDR3 sequence: CAWSRSRTGATDTQYF. The CDR3 region has the DNA TGTGCCTGGAGTAGGAGCCGGACAGGCGCCACAGATACGCAGTATTTT. The V call is TRBV30, the J call TRBJ2-3; 7 nucleotides match TRBD1. The CDR3 covers 16 residues. J lost 2 bases, V lost 2 bases, and 10 bases had no gene match. The germline gives CDR1 GTSNPN, CDR2 SVGIG (reference sequence).

This clone came up once. This chain joins TRBV2 and TRBJ2-5; D unclear. The CDR3 loop spans 13 amino acids. V shed 5 bases and J shed 5 bases, with 12 bases lying between them. Germline V gene data show CDR1 as SNHLY and CDR2 as FYNNEI. The CDR3 nucleotides are TGTGCCAGCAGTACCGATATGTCGGAGACCCAGTACTTC. Amino acid sequence: CASSTDMSETQYF. The whole variable domain, remainder taken from reference TRBV2 and TRBJ2-5, is EPEVTQTPSHQVTQMGQEVILRCVPISNHLYFYWYRQILGQKVEFLVSFYNNEISEKSEIFDDQFSVERPDGSNFTLKIRSTKLEDSAMYFCASSTDMSETQYFGPGTRLLVL.

V gene TRBV7-6 combines with J gene TRBJ1-4; D unclear. Germline CDR1 and CDR2: SGHVS and FNYEAQ. This CDR3 region has 16 residues. Trimming stripped 5 bases from V and 4 bases from J, with 17 bases between. CDR3 sequence (DNA): TGTGCCAGCAGCCGCGGAATACTCGGAGATAATGAAAAACTGTTTTTT. Translation: CASSRGILGDNEKLFF.

Points on this clone: This is likely an artifact of a read error, given a far larger clone one base away. V is TRBV28 and J is TRBJ1-2, with unresolved D. This CDR3 has 13 amino acids. Per germline, CDR1 MDHEN and CDR2 SYDVKM. With 7 bases removed from V and 4 bases from J, the gap between germline ends came to 13 bases. The CDR3 region has the DNA TGTGCCAGCAATTTTGGTGGAACCTATGGCTACACCTTC. This sequence encodes CASNFGGTYGYTF.

This rearrangement joins TRBV4-2 to TRBJ1-1; no firm D call. The CDR3 runs 15 residues. From germline, CDR1 is LGHNA and CDR2 YNFKEQ. Trimming stripped 3 bases from V and 0 bases from J, with 11 bases between. CDR3 nucleotides: TGTGCCAGCAGCCAGGCCGGGAACATGAACACTGAAGCTTTCTTT. Translating gives CASSQAGNMNTEAFF.

Points on this clone: At one end, the junction sequence differs from germline, possibly due to a read error. Other DNA sequences from this sample encode an identical CDR3 as well. The rearrangement joins TRBV7-9 to TRBJ2-7, with D possibly being TRBD1 (6 bases). The CDR3 totals 14 residues. Germline V gives CDR1 SEHNR, CDR2 FQNEAQ (reference sequence). CDR3 residues: CASSLRGQSYEQYF. CDR3 in DNA: TGTGCCAGCAGCTTAAGAGGACAGTCCTATGAGCAGTACTTC.

A few counts support this clone. The rearrangement links TRBV25-1 to TRBJ1-1; no clear D gene. V lost 7 bases, J lost 8 bases, and 14 bases lay in between. The CDR3 runs 12 residues. Germline V gene data show CDR1 as MGHDK and CDR2 as SYGVNS. For the CDR3, the DNA is TGTGCCAGCAACGGTAACAACTTCGAAGCTTTCTTT. Translating gives CASNGNNFEAFF.

A remark on this clone: The sample has other DNA sequences that encode this CDR3 too. The V call is TRBV6-1, the J call TRBJ1-2, with D maybe TRBD1 (5 bases). Germline values: CDR1 MNHNS, CDR2 SASEGT. Trimming took 3 bases from V and 4 from J, leaving 12 bases between them. This CDR3 has 14 amino acids. The CDR3 DNA is TGTGCCAGCAGTGAGGGGGGAGAGATCTATGGCTACACCTTC. This gives the protein CASSEGGEIYGYTF.

This sequence joins TRBV7-9 and TRBJ1-4; no reliable D call. V was shortened by 5 bases and J by 8 bases, with 6 bases between the two germline ends. From germline, CDR1 is SEHNR and CDR2 FQNEAQ (reference sequence). This CDR3 region has 11 residues. CDR3 nucleotides: TGTGCCAGCAGCCTGACGGAAAAACTGTTTTTT. Its translation is CASSLTEKLFF.

This clone has more than one count but fewer than ten. This chain connects TRBV28 to TRBJ2-3; 8 nucleotides agree with TRBD1. Germline CDR1 is MDHEN and CDR2 is SYDVKM. The CDR3 loop spans 15 amino acids. The V segment lost 5 bases and the J segment 5 bases; nucleotides outside the gene matches: 9. The CDR3 reads CASSHGTGARDTQYF. The CDR3 nucleotides read TGTGCCAGCAGTCATGGGACAGGCGCGCGAGATACGCAGTATTTT.

The rearrangement uses TRBV5-1 and TRBJ2-1, with D possibly TRBD1 on 6 matching bases. Germline loops: CDR1 SGHRS, CDR2 YFSETQ. V dropped 4 bases and J dropped 8 bases, with 22 bases sitting between them. The CDR3 contains 16 residues. The DNA of the CDR3 is TGCGCCAGCAGCCTCCCAGCGGCGGGTCCAGGGGATGAGCAGTTCTTC. Residues: CASSLPAAGPGDEQFF.

This clone was seen more than once but under ten times. The V and J genes are TRBV5-5 and TRBJ1-1; D call uncertain. V was pared by 5 bases and J by 3 bases, with 14 bases between. The germline gives CDR1 SGHKS, CDR2 YYEKEE (reference sequence). This CDR3 is built from 14 residues. The CDR3 protein is CASSRRGLDTEAFF. CDR3 sequence (DNA): TGTGCCAGCAGTCGACGCGGCCTGGACACTGAAGCTTTCTTT.

The chain couples TRBV7-9 to TRBJ1-1; 11 bases map to TRBD1. The CDR3 sequence is 16 residues long. Germline CDR1 SEHNR, CDR2 FQNEAQ (reference sequence). With 4 bases clipped from V and 3 bases from J, the junction kept 7 bases outside the gene matches. The CDR3 nucleotides read TGTGCCAGCAGCTGGGGACAGGGGGAAGCAGACACTGAAGCTTTCTTT. Protein: CASSWGQGEADTEAFF.

The chain has TRBV7-8 and TRBJ2-1, with 9 bases matching TRBD1. The CDR3 contains 16 residues. CDR1 and CDR2 (germline): SGHVS, FQNEAQ. V lost 3 bases and J lost 4; bases outside the gene matches: 7. CDR3 in DNA: TGTGCCAGCAGCTTTGGACGGACAGGGGCTTACAATGAGCAGTTCTTC. Its translation: CASSFGRTGAYNEQFF. Together with reference TRBV7-8 and TRBJ2-1, the CDR3 gives the full variable domain: GAGVSQSPRYKVAKRGQDVALRCDPISGHVSLFWYQQALGQGPEFLTYFQNEAQLDKSGLPSDRFFAERPEGSVSTLKIQRTQQEDSAVYLCASSFGRTGAYNEQFFGPGTRLTVL.

The chain recombines TRBV10-2 with TRBJ2-5; 7 bases align to TRBD1. Germline values: CDR1 WSHSY, CDR2 SAAADI. The CDR3 is made up of 16 amino acids. Unmatched junction bases numbered 8, after V lost 2 bases and J lost 2 bases. The CDR3 DNA is TGCGCCAGCAGTGAGCACGCCGGGGACAGTCAAGAGACCCAGTACTTC. Protein sequence: CASSEHAGDSQETQYF.

The chain's CDR3 is CASSSDFANTGELFF. DNA of the CDR3: TGTGCCAGCAGCTCAGACTTCGCGAACACCGGGGAGCTGTTTTTT. The rearrangement uses TRBV5-4 and TRBJ2-2; D is undetermined. Germline lookup yields CDR1 SGHNT and CDR2 YYREEE (reference sequence). The CDR3 totals 15 residues. Trimming shortened V by 3 bases and J by 0 bases, and 9 bases separated the two germline ends.